Listed here are 26 T cell receptor beta chains from one sample, sequenced in a study of T cell repertoires in cytomegalovirus infection. Each CDR3 protein is one row after TCRdb ran MiXCR on the reads. The profile shows fewer than 200,000 distinct CDR3 sequences, about 15% of them singletons. The sequencing sample was made of PBMCs. The receptors derive from a human donor in good health (CMV status not recorded). Some clones in this sample may be carry-over from other donors' samples.

This clonotype was counted many times. The CDR3 protein is CASSEGGYLEQFF. The DNA for the CDR3 is TGCGCCAGCAGTGAGGGAGGGTATCTTGAGCAGTTCTTC. V usage is TRBV10-2 and J usage is TRBJ2-1; tentative D call: TRBD2 (6 bases). CDR1 and CDR2 from the germline V gene are WSHSY and SAAADI. The CDR3 is 13 amino acids. V lost 2 bases to trimming and J lost 9 bases, with 11 bases between them.

This clonotype turned up a few times. The V gene is TRBV12-3 or TRBV12-4, the J gene TRBJ1-2; D unresolved. This CDR3 is 13 amino acids long. V gave up 6 bases and J gave up 5 bases, with 13 bases separating them. CDR3 coding DNA: TGTGCCAGCAGGCCCCCGGACTTATATGGCTACACCTTC. Its translation: CASRPPDLYGYTF.

This chain links TRBV6-6 with TRBJ1-5; D remains ambiguous. Trimming left V 5 bases short and J 11 bases short, with 7 bases between. The CDR3 is made up of 10 amino acids. CDR1 is MNHNY, CDR2 SVGAGI, per germline (reference sequence). CDR3 amino acids: CASSGPAQHF. The DNA for the CDR3 is TGTGCCAGCAGTGGGCCCGCCCAGCATTTT.

This clonotype was found a few times. The V call is TRBV19, the J call TRBJ1-5; no clear D gene. Germline values: CDR1 LNHDA, CDR2 SQIVND (reference sequence). Trimming shortened V by 7 bases and J by 6 bases, and 22 bases separated the two germline ends. This CDR3 is 16 amino acids long. CDR3 in DNA: TGTGCCAGTAATAATTGGGCGGTAACCCCGACTCAGCCCCAGCATTTT. This translates into CASNNWAVTPTQPQHF.

The V and J genes are TRBV15 and TRBJ1-5; no reliable D call. This CDR3 comprises 15 residues. With 6 bases removed from V and 7 bases from J, the gap between germline ends came to 19 bases. The germline V gene has CDR1 LNHNV and CDR2 YYDKDF (reference sequence). CDR3 sequence: CATRNKDVARQPQHF. CDR3 DNA sequence: TGTGCCACCAGGAACAAAGACGTCGCGAGACAGCCCCAGCATTTT.

The chain uses TRBV29-1 and TRBJ2-1; D ambiguous. Germline assignment: CDR1 SQVTM and CDR2 ANQGSEA. The ends were cut back, 3 bases at V and 10 bases at J, with 4 bases in the middle. The CDR3 has 9 residues. The CDR3 loop is CSVDPEQFF. The CDR3 DNA follows: TGCAGCGTTGATCCGGAGCAGTTCTTC.

Here the CDR3 reads CASTVWGRRPGANVLTF. The CDR3 DNA follows: TGTGCCAGCACCGTCTGGGGCCGTAGGCCTGGGGCCAACGTCCTGACTTTC. The chain couples TRBV28 to TRBJ2-6; the D gene is possibly TRBD1 (5 bases). Germline assignment: CDR1 MDHEN and CDR2 SYDVKM. The CDR3 has 17 amino acids. Trimming took off 7 bases at V and 2 bases at J, with 18 bases between the two ends.

V and J are TRBV5-1 and TRBJ1-1; D gene unclear. Trimming left V 1 base short and J 3 bases short, with 10 bases between. The V gene's germline CDR1 is SGHRS and CDR2 YFSETQ. The CDR3 length is 14 residues. CDR3 bases: TGCGCCAGCAGCTTGTCGCGATTCGACACTGAAGCTTTCTTT. Translation: CASSLSRFDTEAFF.

The V and J genes are TRBV27 and TRBJ1-6; D perhaps matches TRBD1 (5 bases). This CDR3 contains 13 residues. Germline values: CDR1 MNHEY, CDR2 SMNVEV (reference sequence). Deletions cut 6 bases from V and 9 bases from J, with 12 bases between. The CDR3 protein is CASREGWGSPLHF. The CDR3 region has the DNA TGTGCCAGCAGGGAGGGGTGGGGTTCACCCCTCCACTTT.

This clonotype has a count of ten or more. The V and J genes are TRBV7-2 and TRBJ2-2, with TRBD2 matching over 11 bases. The ends lost 5 bases at V and 5 bases at J; junction bases unmatched: 13. Germline CDR1 SGHTA, CDR2 FQGNSA. CDR3 length: 18 residues. The CDR3 DNA reads TGTGCCAGCAGCCTATTAGGGGCTAGCGGGAGGAAAACCGGGGAGCTGTTTTTT. Translated: CASSLLGASGRKTGELFF.

CDR3 sequence: CATSAPAVFPYQETQYF. DNA of the CDR3: TGTGCCACCAGTGCCCCAGCGGTCTTCCCGTACCAAGAGACCCAGTACTTC. The rearrangement links TRBV24-1 to TRBJ2-5; D possibly corresponds to TRBD2 (5 bases). The CDR3 sequence is 17 residues long. The V end lost 5 bases, the J end lost 0 bases, and 18 bases lay between the germline ends. Germline loops: CDR1 KGHDR, CDR2 SFDVKD.

In its sample, this clonotype was seen a few times. The V gene is TRBV6-6, the J gene TRBJ1-1, with D possibly being TRBD1 (6 bases). V was shortened by 1 base and J by 6 bases, with 15 bases between the two germline ends. CDR3 length equals 15 residues. Germline values: CDR1 MNHNY, CDR2 SVGAGI (reference sequence). The CDR3 loop reads CASSYFAGEGAEAFF. DNA of the CDR3: TGTGCCAGCAGTTACTTCGCCGGAGAGGGGGCTGAAGCTTTCTTT.

The V call is TRBV6-5, the J call TRBJ1-1; no reliable D call. Trimming removed 4 bases at V and 0 bases at J, with 15 bases between. This CDR3 comprises 16 residues. CDR1 is MNHEY and CDR2 is SVGAGI in the germline V gene. The CDR3 region is CASSLGQSRMNTEAFF. The CDR3 DNA reads TGTGCCAGCAGTTTGGGCCAGTCCAGAATGAACACTGAAGCTTTCTTT.

This clonotype was detected a few times. The rearrangement uses TRBV4-2 and TRBJ1-2; TRBD1 agrees at 7 bases. The CDR3 is 13 residues long. From germline, CDR1 is LGHNA and CDR2 YNFKEQ. Trimming took 1 base from V and 6 from J; bases not matched to a gene: 2. CDR3 region: CASSQVTGDGYTF. The CDR3 nucleotides are TGTGCCAGCAGCCAAGTCACAGGGGATGGCTACACCTTC.

This clonotype was recorded a few times. The V gene is TRBV28, the J gene TRBJ2-7; 10 nucleotides match TRBD1. The germline CDR1 and CDR2 sequences are MDHEN and SYDVKM. The V and J ends lost 6 bases and 2 bases, in that order; junction bases with no gene match: 4. CDR3 size: 14 residues. The CDR3 bases are TGTGCCAGCAGCCGGACAGGGGGGACCTACGAGCAGTACTTC. Encoded protein: CASSRTGGTYEQYF. The whole variable domain, filled in from reference TRBV28 and TRBJ2-7, reads DVKVTQSSRYLVKRTGEKVFLECVQDMDHENMFWYRQDPGLGLRLIYFSYDVKMKEKGDIPEGYSVSREKKERFSLILESASTNQTSMYLCASSRTGGTYEQYFGPGTRLTVT.

This clonotype was counted at least ten times. The chain carries TRBV6-2 or TRBV6-3 and TRBJ2-1, with 11 nucleotides matching TRBD2. The V gene end was trimmed by 7 bases and the J gene end by 8 bases; junction bases not matched to a gene: 10. CDR3 length: 15 residues. Germline CDR1 and CDR2: MNHEY and SVGEGT. CDR3 in DNA: TGTGCCAGCACCTCAACTAGCGGGAGTGGCTATGAGCAGTTCTTC. It codes for CASTSTSGSGYEQFF.

This clonotype was picked up a small number of times. This sequence joins TRBV28 and TRBJ1-2; no clear D gene. The germline gives CDR1 MDHEN, CDR2 SYDVKM. Trimming stripped 5 bases from V and 2 bases from J, with 18 bases between. The CDR3 length is 16 residues. CDR3 nucleotide sequence: TGTGCCAGCAGTCCCCCGGAGAGCGGCTACAACTATGGCTACACCTTC. This encodes CASSPPESGYNYGYTF.

The chain recombines TRBV7-3 with TRBJ2-1; D may match TRBD1 or TRBD2 (5 bases each). The germline V gene encodes CDR1 SGHTA and CDR2 FQGTGA. Between the trimmed V and J ends, which lost 3 bases and 3 bases, there was a span of 9 bases. The length of the CDR3 is 14 residues. The CDR3: CASSFGTDYNEQFF. The CDR3 coding sequence is TGTGCCAGCAGCTTTGGGACGGACTACAATGAGCAGTTCTTC.

This clonotype was found many times. This chain uses TRBV7-8 with TRBJ2-1, with TRBD1 as a possible D gene (5 bases). The V end was cut by 4 bases, the J end by 6 bases, with 10 bases between. This CDR3 is built from 13 residues. Germline V lookup: CDR1 SGHVS, CDR2 FQNEAQ. CDR3 sequence (DNA): TGTGCCAGCAGCTCCAGGGTGGGCAATGAGCAGTTCTTC. This codes for CASSSRVGNEQFF. The whole variable domain, remainder taken from reference TRBV7-8 and TRBJ2-1, is GAGVSQSPRYKVAKRGQDVALRCDPISGHVSLFWYQQALGQGPEFLTYFQNEAQLDKSGLPSDRFFAERPEGSVSTLKIQRTQQEDSAVYLCASSSRVGNEQFFGPGTRLTVL.

This sequence joins TRBV19 and TRBJ2-7; D not resolved. V was shortened by 9 bases and J by 4 bases, with 1 base between the two germline ends. This CDR3 has 8 amino acids. CDR1 is LNHDA and CDR2 is SQIVND in the germline V gene (reference sequence). The CDR3 DNA reads TGTGCCAGATACGAGCAGTACTTC. It codes for CARYEQYF.

This clonotype came up a few times. This sequence joins TRBV6-2 or TRBV6-3 and TRBJ2-6, with 7 bases that match TRBD1. Germline loops: CDR1 MNHEY, CDR2 SVGEGT. The CDR3 contains 18 residues. The ends lost 6 bases at V and 0 bases at J; junction bases unmatched: 11. In DNA, the CDR3 is TGTGCCAGCAGGCCCGACAGGGCAGTTAGCTCTGGGGCCAACGTCCTGACTTTC. Its protein is CASRPDRAVSSGANVLTF.

CDR3 sequence (DNA): TGCGCCAGCAGCATCGACGTCTACTCTGGAAACACCATATATTTT. Its translation is CASSIDVYSGNTIYF. This chain joins TRBV5-1 and TRBJ1-3, with D hard to call. The V and J ends lost 4 bases and 0 bases respectively, with 11 bases between them. Germline CDR1 and CDR2: SGHRS and YFSETQ. The CDR3 has 15 residues.

This clonotype has at least ten counts. The genes are TRBV5-4 and TRBJ2-3; 10 bases align to TRBD2. After removal of 4 bases from V and 1 base from J, the junction contained 12 bases not matched to a gene. This CDR3 region has 18 residues. Germline CDR1 SGHNT, CDR2 YYREEE (reference sequence). DNA for the CDR3: TGTGCCAGCAGCCCCACAGCGGGGGGGCAACGTGGCACAGATACGCAGTATTTT. It translates to CASSPTAGGQRGTDTQYF.

This clonotype has more than one count but fewer than ten. The chain employs TRBV5-4 and TRBJ1-1; no firm D call. Germline V gene sequence: CDR1 SGHNT, CDR2 YYREEE (reference sequence). CDR3 length equals 15 residues. The germline V and J ends were trimmed by 4 bases and 5 bases, with 18 bases remaining between them. CDR3 DNA sequence: TGTGCCAGCAGCACCGCCGGGAGAGCGATTACTGAAGCTTTCTTT. This translates into CASSTAGRAITEAFF.

This clonotype was counted a few times. The V and J genes are TRBV25-1 and TRBJ1-2; D gene unclear. CDR3 length equals 13 residues. Deletions cut 2 bases from V and 8 bases from J, with 12 bases between. Germline CDR1 reads MGHDK; CDR2 reads SYGVNS. CDR3 sequence: CASSEIYREGYTF. CDR3 DNA: TGTGCCAGCAGTGAAATTTATCGGGAGGGCTACACCTTC.

The rearrangement links TRBV29-1 to TRBJ2-2; 15 bases are a match to TRBD2. J was trimmed by 7 bases and V by 4 bases; bases with no gene match: 7. The germline CDR1 and CDR2 sequences are SQVTM and ANQGSEA. This CDR3 comprises 16 residues. The CDR3 spells CSVAGTSGRRYGELFF. In DNA, the CDR3 is TGCAGCGTTGCCGGGACTAGCGGGAGGAGGTACGGGGAGCTGTTTTTT.